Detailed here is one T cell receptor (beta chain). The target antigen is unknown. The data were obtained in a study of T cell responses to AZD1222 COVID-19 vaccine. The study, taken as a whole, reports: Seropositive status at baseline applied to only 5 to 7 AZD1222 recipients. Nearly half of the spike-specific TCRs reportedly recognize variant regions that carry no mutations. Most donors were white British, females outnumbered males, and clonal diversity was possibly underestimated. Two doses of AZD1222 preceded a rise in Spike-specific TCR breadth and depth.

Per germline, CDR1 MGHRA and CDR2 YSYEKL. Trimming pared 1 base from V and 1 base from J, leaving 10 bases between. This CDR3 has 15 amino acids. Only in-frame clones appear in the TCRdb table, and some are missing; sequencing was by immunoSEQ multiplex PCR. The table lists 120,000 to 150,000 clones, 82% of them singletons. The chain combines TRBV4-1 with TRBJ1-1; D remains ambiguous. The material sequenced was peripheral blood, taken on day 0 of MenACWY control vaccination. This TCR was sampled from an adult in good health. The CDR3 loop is CASSQASWRNTEAFF. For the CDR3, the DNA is TGCGCCAGCAGCCAAGCGTCTTGGAGGAACACTGAAGCTTTCTTT.